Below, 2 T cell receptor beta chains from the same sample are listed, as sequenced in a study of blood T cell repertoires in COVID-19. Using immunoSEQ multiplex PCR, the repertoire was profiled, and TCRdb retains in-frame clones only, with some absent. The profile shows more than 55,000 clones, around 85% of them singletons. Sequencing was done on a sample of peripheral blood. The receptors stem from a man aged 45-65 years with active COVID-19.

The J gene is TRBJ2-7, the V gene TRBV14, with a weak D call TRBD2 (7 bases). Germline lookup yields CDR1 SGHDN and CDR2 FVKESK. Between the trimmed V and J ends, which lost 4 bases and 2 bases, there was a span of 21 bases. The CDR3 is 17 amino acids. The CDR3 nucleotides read TGTGCCAGCAGCCCCCCAAAGGGGAGGGGACAAACCTACGAGCAGTACTTC. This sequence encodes CASSPPKGRGQTYEQYF.

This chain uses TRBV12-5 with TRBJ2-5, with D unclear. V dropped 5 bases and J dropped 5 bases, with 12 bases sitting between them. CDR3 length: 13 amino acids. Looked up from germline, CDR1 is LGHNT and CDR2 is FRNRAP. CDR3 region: CASGIGDGETQYF. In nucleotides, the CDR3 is TGTGCTAGTGGTATTGGAGATGGTGAGACCCAGTACTTC. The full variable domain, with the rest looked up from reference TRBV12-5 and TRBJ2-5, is DARVTQTPRHKVTEMGQEVTMRCQPILGHNTVFWYRQTMMQGLELLAYFRNRAPLDDSGMPKDRFSAEMPDATLATLKIQPSEPRDSAVYFCASGIGDGETQYFGPGTRLLVL.